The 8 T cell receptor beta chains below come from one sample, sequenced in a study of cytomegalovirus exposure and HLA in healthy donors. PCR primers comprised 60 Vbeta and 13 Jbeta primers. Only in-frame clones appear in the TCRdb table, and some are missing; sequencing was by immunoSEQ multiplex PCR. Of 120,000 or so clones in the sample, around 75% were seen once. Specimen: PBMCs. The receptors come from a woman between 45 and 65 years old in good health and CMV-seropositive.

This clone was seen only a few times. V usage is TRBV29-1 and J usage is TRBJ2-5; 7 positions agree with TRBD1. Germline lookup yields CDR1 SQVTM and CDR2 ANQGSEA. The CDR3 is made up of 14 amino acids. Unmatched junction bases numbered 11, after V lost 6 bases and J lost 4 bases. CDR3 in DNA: TGCAGCGTCACACAACAGGGGTACGGAGAGACCCAGTACTTC. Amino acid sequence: CSVTQQGYGETQYF.

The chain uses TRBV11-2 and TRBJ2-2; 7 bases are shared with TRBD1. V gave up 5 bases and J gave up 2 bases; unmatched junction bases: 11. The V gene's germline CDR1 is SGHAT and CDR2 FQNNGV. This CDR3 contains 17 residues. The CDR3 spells CASSLIGQAKNTGELFF. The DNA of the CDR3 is TGTGCCAGCAGCCTCATAGGACAGGCCAAAAACACCGGGGAGCTGTTTTTT. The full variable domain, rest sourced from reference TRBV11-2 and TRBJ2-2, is EAGVAQSPRYKIIEKRQSVAFWCNPISGHATLYWYQQILGQGPKLLIQFQNNGVVDDSQLPKDRFSAERLKGVDSTLKIQPAKLEDSAVYLCASSLIGQAKNTGELFFGEGSRLTVL.

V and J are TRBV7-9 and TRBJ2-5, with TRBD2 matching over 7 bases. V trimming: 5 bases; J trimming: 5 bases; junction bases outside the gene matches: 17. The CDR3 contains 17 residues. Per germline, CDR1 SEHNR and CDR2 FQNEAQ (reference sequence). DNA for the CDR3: TGTGCCAGCAGCCCCGGACGCGGGAGCCCTCGAGGGGAGACCCAGTACTTC. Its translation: CASSPGRGSPRGETQYF.

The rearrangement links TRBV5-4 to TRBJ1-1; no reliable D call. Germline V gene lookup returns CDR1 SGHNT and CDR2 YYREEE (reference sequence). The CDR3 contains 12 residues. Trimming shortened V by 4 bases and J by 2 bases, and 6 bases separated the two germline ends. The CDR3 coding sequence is TGTGCCAGCAGCCCCTATAACACTGAAGCTTTCTTT. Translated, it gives CASSPYNTEAFF.

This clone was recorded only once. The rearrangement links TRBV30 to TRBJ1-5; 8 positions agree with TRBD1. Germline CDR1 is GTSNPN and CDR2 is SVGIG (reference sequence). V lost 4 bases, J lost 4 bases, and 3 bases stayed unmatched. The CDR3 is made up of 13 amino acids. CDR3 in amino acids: CAWNRQGNQPQHF. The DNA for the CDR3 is TGTGCCTGGAATCGACAGGGGAATCAGCCCCAGCATTTT.

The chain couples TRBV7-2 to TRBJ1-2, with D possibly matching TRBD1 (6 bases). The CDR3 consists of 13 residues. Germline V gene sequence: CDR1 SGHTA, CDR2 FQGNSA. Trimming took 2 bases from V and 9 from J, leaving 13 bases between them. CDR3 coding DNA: TGTGCCAGCAGCTTAAATCGGGGGGCGAGCTACACCTTC. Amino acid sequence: CASSLNRGASYTF.

CDR3 residues: CASSLGSGIVDTQYF. CDR3 DNA: TGTGCCAGCAGCTTAGGTAGCGGGATCGTTGATACGCAGTATTTT. The genes are TRBV7-2 and TRBJ2-3, with TRBD2 matching 8 bases. From germline, CDR1 is SGHTA and CDR2 FQGNSA. V was pared by 1 base and J by 6 bases, with 6 bases of the junction left unmatched. There are 15 residues in the CDR3.

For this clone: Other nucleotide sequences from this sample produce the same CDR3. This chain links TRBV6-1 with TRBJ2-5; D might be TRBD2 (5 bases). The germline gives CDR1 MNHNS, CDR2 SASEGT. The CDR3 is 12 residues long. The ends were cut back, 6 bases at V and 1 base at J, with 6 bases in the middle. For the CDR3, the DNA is TGTGCCAGCAGGAGGGCCCAAGAGACCCAGTACTTC. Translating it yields CASRRAQETQYF.